The 6 T cell receptor beta chains listed next were all sequenced from one sample in a study of OX40 agonist ivuxolimab in advanced cancers. Some clones are missing from TCRdb's copy, which holds only in-frame ones; the method was immunoSEQ multiplex PCR. The table lists tens of thousands of clones, roughly 87% of them singletons. Sequencing was performed on CD4+ or CD8+ T cells sorted from blood, taken in a trial of the OX40 agonist ivuxolimab. All receptors derive from an adult with an advanced solid tumor such as melanoma, head and neck, liver or kidney cancer.

The rearrangement joins TRBV13 to TRBJ1-2; TRBD1 is a possible D gene (5 bases). Trimming left V 1 base short and J 3 bases short, with 6 bases between. CDR3 length equals 13 residues. The V gene's germline CDR1 is PRHDT and CDR2 FYEKMQ (reference sequence). The CDR3 loop is CASSLVRDYGYTF. CDR3 coding DNA: TGTGCCAGCAGCTTAGTCAGGGACTATGGCTACACCTTC.

The V and J genes are TRBV7-8 and TRBJ1-1, with unresolved D. The CDR3 length is 13 residues. V was clipped by 0 bases and J by 6 bases, with 8 bases between them. In germline, CDR1 is SGHVS, CDR2 FQNEAQ. CDR3 coding DNA: TGTGCCAGCAGCTTAGCGGGCAGCCCTGAAGCTTTCTTT. It codes for CASSLAGSPEAFF.

CDR3 sequence (DNA): TGTGCCAGTACGGGCACAGCCTTTACGCAGTATTTT. The encoded protein is CASTGTAFTQYF. The chain recombines TRBV19 with TRBJ2-3; unclear D gene. Germline assignment: CDR1 LNHDA and CDR2 SQIVND (reference sequence). The V gene lost 7 bases and the J gene lost 8 bases, with 13 bases spanning the gap. The CDR3 extends over 12 amino acids. The full variable domain, its missing parts supplied by reference TRBV19 and TRBJ2-3, is DGGITQSPKYLFRKEGQNVTLSCEQNLNHDAMYWYRQDPGQGLRLIYYSQIVNDFQKGDIAEGYSVSREKKESFPLTVTSAQKNPTAFYLCASTGTAFTQYFGPGTRLTVL.

The chain links TRBV11-2 to TRBJ2-7, with 7 nucleotides matching TRBD1. The CDR3 contains 13 residues. J lost 2 bases, V lost 4 bases, and 2 bases had no gene match. The germline V gene encodes CDR1 SGHAT and CDR2 FQNNGV. CDR3 coding DNA: TGTGCCAGCAGCTCAACAGGGGCCTACGAGCAGTACTTC. It is translated as CASSSTGAYEQYF.

The genes are TRBV14 and TRBJ2-5; maybe TRBD2 (6 bases). This CDR3 has 15 residues. V was trimmed by 0 bases and J by 1 base, leaving 9 bases between them. Germline V gene sequence: CDR1 SGHDN, CDR2 FVKESK. DNA of the CDR3: TGTGCCAGCAGCCAAGAGTCCGGGGGCCAAGAGACCCAGTACTTC. Protein product: CASSQESGGQETQYF.

The genes are TRBV6-5 and TRBJ2-2, with 10 bases aligning to TRBD2. Unmatched junction bases numbered 1, after V lost 0 bases and J lost 6 bases. Germline-derived CDR1 and CDR2 are MNHEY and SVGAGI. There are 15 residues in the CDR3. This chain's CDR3 is CASSYSTSGSGELFF. CDR3 sequence (DNA): TGTGCCAGCAGTTACTCGACTAGCGGGTCCGGGGAGCTGTTTTTT.